This T cell receptor (beta chain) was captured by sequencing in a study of CD8 T cells in ankylosing spondylitis. General observations from the study: A motif in TCR beta, a set of eight or nine highly homologous variants, appeared characteristic of ankylosing spondylitis blood. Reports of some motif variants in reactive arthritis synovial fluid and blood predate this one. Matched synovial fluid from ankylosing spondylitis patients was reported to be enriched for disease-linked clones.

This clonotype was observed a handful of times. As yet, its antigen is unknown. TCRdb recomputed calls from the 5' RACE reads with MiXCR, one row per CDR3 protein. The top ten clones hold around 6.8% of a sample with about 540,000 distinct CDR3 sequences, 10% to 15% of them seen once. The CDR3 contains 14 residues. The V gene's germline CDR1 is DFQATT and CDR2 SNEGSKA (reference sequence). Germline trimming cut 1 base from V and 4 bases from J; bases unmatched to any gene: 5. This TCR was sampled from a male donor with ankylosing spondylitis. Specimen: blood, either unsorted or a sorted T cell fraction (not recorded which). The rearrangement uses TRBV20-1 and TRBJ1-1; TRBD1 matches at 8 bases. This chain's CDR3 is CSARGRQGTTEAFF. The DNA of the CDR3 is TGCAGTGCTAGAGGAAGACAGGGGACCACTGAAGCTTTCTTT.